These 7 T cell receptor beta chains were sequenced from one sample in a study of cytomegalovirus exposure and HLA in healthy donors. The primer mix had 60 Vbeta and 13 Jbeta primers. Data came from immunoSEQ multiplex PCR; TCRdb stores just in-frame clones and leaves some out. The sample has 180,000 or so clones, around 80% seen once; the top ten hold about 1.4%. Sequencing used PBMCs. The receptors were sampled from a girl aged 10-17 years in good health and CMV-seropositive.

The chain carries TRBV30 and TRBJ2-7; D is unclear. The CDR3 covers 12 residues. V lost 4 bases to trimming and J lost 2 bases, with 9 bases between them. Germline CDR1 and CDR2: GTSNPN and SVGIG (reference sequence). Here the CDR3 reads CAWIRKPYEQYF. CDR3 in DNA: TGTGCCTGGATAAGAAAGCCCTACGAGCAGTACTTC.

V and J are TRBV27 and TRBJ2-2, with 13 bases fitting TRBD2. The germline V gene encodes CDR1 MNHEY and CDR2 SMNVEV (reference sequence). The trim removed 3 bases at V and 0 bases at J, leaving 4 bases unmatched. The CDR3 sequence is 18 residues long. The CDR3: CASSFRGTSGTNTGELFF. CDR3 bases: TGTGCCAGCAGTTTTCGGGGGACTAGCGGGACGAACACCGGGGAGCTGTTTTTT.

The rearrangement uses TRBV4-1 and TRBJ2-7; TRBD1 matches at 8 bases. The CDR3 extends over 13 amino acids. Germline assignment: CDR1 MGHRA and CDR2 YSYEKL. Trimming at V came to 3 bases and at J to 3 bases, leaving 1 base not matched to a gene. The CDR3 region is CASSQGTGYEQYF. The CDR3, as DNA: TGCGCCAGCAGCCAGGGGACAGGCTACGAGCAGTACTTC.

This clone has just one count. This chain joins TRBV4-3 and TRBJ1-1; D ambiguous. CDR3 size: 15 residues. V was cut by 1 base and J by 4 bases, with 13 bases left in between. Germline-derived CDR1 and CDR2 are LGHNA and YSLEER. The CDR3 is CASSQALRVVTEAFF. The CDR3 nucleotides are TGCGCCAGCAGCCAAGCCCTCCGGGTGGTCACTGAAGCTTTCTTT.

The chain joins TRBV27 to TRBJ1-5, with TRBD1 identical over 7 bases. The CDR3 covers 14 residues. The J segment lost 2 bases and the V segment lost 6 bases, leaving 4 bases of the junction unmatched. Germline loops: CDR1 MNHEY, CDR2 SMNVEV (reference sequence). The CDR3 sequence is CASRETGGNQPQHF. The CDR3 DNA sequence: TGTGCCAGCAGAGAAACAGGGGGCAATCAGCCCCAGCATTTT.

The V and J genes are TRBV9 and TRBJ2-5; the D gene is possibly TRBD2 (7 bases). Germline V gene sequence: CDR1 SGDLS, CDR2 YYNGEE. The CDR3 covers 13 residues. The germline V and J ends were trimmed by 0 bases and 5 bases, with 8 bases remaining between them. CDR3: CASSVGGGETQYF. CDR3 DNA: TGTGCCAGCAGCGTAGGGGGGGGCGAGACCCAGTACTTC.

The genes are TRBV29-1 and TRBJ1-2; D might be TRBD1 (6 bases). V lost 4 bases, J lost 7 bases, and 10 bases lay in between. CDR1 is SQVTM and CDR2 is ANQGSEA in the germline V gene. This CDR3 is built from 11 residues. CDR3 residues: CSVVAQGGYTF. CDR3 coding DNA: TGCAGCGTTGTAGCACAGGGTGGCTACACCTTC.